What follows are 18 T cell receptor beta chains derived from one specimen sequenced in a study of shared clonotypes between healthy human individuals. Repertoires were generated with immunoSEQ multiplex PCR, while TCRdb's copy carries only in-frame clones and drops some. The sample carries about 500,000 clones, approximately 77% recorded once. The sequencing sample was made of PBMCs. Receptors were obtained from a woman aged 35 to 49 in good health. Some clones in this sample may be carry-over from other donors' samples.

This clone occurred once. One base separates it from a far larger clone, so it is likely a read error. The sample carries other DNA sequences with the same CDR3. CDR3 amino acids: CAWSVLRGSYEQYF. The DNA for the CDR3 is TGCGCCTGGAGTGTACTCAGGGGCTCCTACGAGCAGTACTTC. V and J are TRBV30 and TRBJ2-7; D is possibly TRBD1 (6 bases). Germline CDR1 reads GTSNPN; CDR2 reads SVGIG (reference sequence). The CDR3 is made up of 14 amino acids.

This clone was seen just once. This sequence joins TRBV11-1 and TRBJ2-1, with D perhaps TRBD1 (6 bases). This CDR3 contains 15 residues. The germline V gene encodes CDR1 SGHAT and CDR2 FQDESV (reference sequence). Trimming left V 3 bases short and J 8 bases short, with 17 bases between. The chain's CDR3 is CASSLYKGKGDEQFF. CDR3 DNA: TGTGCCAGCAGCTTGTACAAGGGGAAGGGGGATGAGCAGTTCTTC.

The CDR3: CASSLGGSGRNEQFF. In DNA form, the CDR3 reads TGTGCCAGCAGCTTAGGCGGGAGTGGTCGCAATGAGCAGTTCTTC. This chain connects TRBV7-2 to TRBJ2-1, with 7 bases fitting TRBD2. The length of the CDR3 is 15 residues. The germline V gene has CDR1 SGHTA and CDR2 FQGNSA. Trimming took 1 base from V and 6 from J; bases not matched to a gene: 6.

J is TRBJ2-1 and V is TRBV7-2; no reliable D call. This CDR3 is 15 amino acids long. V shed 2 bases and J shed 4 bases, with 12 bases lying between them. Germline V gives CDR1 SGHTA, CDR2 FQGNSA. The CDR3 spells CASSLTSDGYNEQFF. CDR3 coding DNA: TGTGCCAGCAGCTTAACTTCGGACGGTTACAATGAGCAGTTCTTC.

The chain has TRBV30 and TRBJ1-2; no firm D call. Trimming took 4 bases from V and 1 from J, leaving 10 bases between them. Germline values: CDR1 GTSNPN, CDR2 SVGIG (reference sequence). The CDR3 has 13 amino acids. The DNA of the CDR3 is TGTGCCTGGACCCAGAGGCGTAACTATGGCTACACCTTC. Amino acid sequence: CAWTQRRNYGYTF.

As regards this clone: This CDR3 fails to terminate in the conserved phenylalanine or tryptophan, so it likely reflects a read error. The chain combines TRBV19 with TRBJ2-7, with 7 bases lining up with TRBD1. Trimming removed 5 bases from V and 0 bases from J; junction bases left unmatched: 4. Germline V gene lookup returns CDR1 LNHDA and CDR2 SQIVND (reference sequence). The CDR3 totals 14 residues. The CDR3 DNA is TGTGCCAGTAGTCAAACAGGGGCCTCCTACGAGCAGTACTAC. Protein: CASSQTGASYEQYY.

The gene calls are TRBV5-1 and TRBJ1-1; D not certain. The CDR3 is made up of 14 amino acids. Germline lookup yields CDR1 SGHRS and CDR2 YFSETQ. Trimming cost V 2 bases and J 2 bases, with 10 bases left between them. The CDR3 coding sequence is TGCGCCAGCAGCTTATCTGGCCCAAACACTGAAGCTTTCTTT. Translation gives CASSLSGPNTEAFF.

The V and J genes are TRBV19 and TRBJ1-3, with unresolved D. The V end was cut by 4 bases, the J end by 0 bases, with 13 bases between. In germline, CDR1 is LNHDA, CDR2 SQIVND (reference sequence). This CDR3 region has 16 residues. The CDR3 loop is CASSKGSVGSGNTIYF. The DNA for the CDR3 is TGTGCCAGTAGTAAAGGGTCCGTCGGCTCTGGAAACACCATATATTTT.

The chain combines TRBV28 with TRBJ1-6; D possibly corresponds to TRBD1 (5 bases). The V gene's germline CDR1 is MDHEN and CDR2 SYDVKM. This CDR3 spans 14 amino acids. V gave up 10 bases and J gave up 9 bases, with 19 bases separating them. The CDR3 loop reads CATYPGDGASPLHF. CDR3 nucleotides: TGTGCCACCTACCCGGGGGACGGGGCTTCACCCCTCCACTTT.

For this clone: An end of the junction does not agree with germline; a read error may underlie this. This sequence joins TRBV7-7 and TRBJ2-5, with TRBD2 as a possible D gene (5 bases). The CDR3 has 13 residues. Germline CDR1 and CDR2: SSHAT and FNYEAQ (reference sequence). CDR3 bases: TGTGCTAGCAGCCCGAGGGAACAAGAGACCCAGTACTTC. This codes for CASSPREQETQYF.

This CDR3 reads CASGLVEREGLEQFF. The CDR3 DNA reads TGTGCTAGTGGTTTGGTAGAGCGGGAGGGCCTTGAGCAGTTCTTC. V usage is TRBV12-5 and J usage is TRBJ2-1; 10 bases fit TRBD2. V was clipped by 0 bases and J by 9 bases; unmatched bases: 5. CDR3 length: 15 residues. In germline, CDR1 is LGHNT, CDR2 FRNRAP.

The rearrangement links TRBV29-1 to TRBJ1-1; D is perhaps TRBD1 (5 bases). Germline V gene data show CDR1 as SQVTM and CDR2 as ANQGSEA. The CDR3 runs 13 residues. CDR3 in DNA: TGCAGTGCTGAGGAGGGGACGAACACTGAAGCTTTCTTT. It translates to CSAEEGTNTEAFF.

The V and J genes are TRBV10-3 and TRBJ1-3; 9 positions agree with TRBD1. Unmatched junction bases numbered 3, after V lost 9 bases and J lost 0 bases. Germline V CDR1 and CDR2: ENHRY, SYGVKD. The CDR3 extends over 14 amino acids. CDR3 DNA: TGTGCCATGGGACAGGGAGACTCTGGAAACACCATATATTTT. This gives the protein CAMGQGDSGNTIYF.

V is TRBV4-3 and J is TRBJ1-1; tentative D call: TRBD1 (5 bases). The CDR3 is 16 amino acids. V lost 4 bases, J lost 5 bases, and 20 bases lay in between. Germline V gives CDR1 LGHNA, CDR2 YSLEER. DNA for the CDR3: TGCGCCAGCAGCCCACCCAAGGGACGGGCGCATACTGAAGCTTTCTTT. Translated, it gives CASSPPKGRAHTEAFF.

Note on this clone: A far larger clone is one base from this, pointing to a likely read error. The same CDR3 also results from other DNA sequences found in this sample. The J gene is TRBJ1-1, the V gene TRBV30; 9 bases line up with TRBD1. Germline CDR1 is GTSNPN and CDR2 is SVGIG (reference sequence). The J segment lost 4 bases and the V segment lost 1 base, leaving 10 bases of the junction unmatched. The CDR3 is made up of 16 amino acids. The CDR3 DNA follows: TGTGCCTGGAGTGGAACAGGGGGCGCGGGTCCCACTGAAGCTTTCTTT. Protein product: CAWSGTGGAGPTEAFF.

The rearrangement uses TRBV6-5 and TRBJ2-7; a weak D match, TRBD2 (5 bases). V shed 6 bases and J shed 6 bases, with 9 bases lying between them. The length of the CDR3 is 11 residues. Germline V lookup: CDR1 MNHEY, CDR2 SVGAGI. The CDR3 bases are TGTGCCAGCAGGGCCCGGGGCGAGCAGTACTTC. Translating gives CASRARGEQYF.

There are a few counts of this clone. This chain joins TRBV9 and TRBJ1-1, with D perhaps matching TRBD1 (5 bases). Germline V CDR1 and CDR2: SGDLS, YYNGEE. This CDR3 is 15 amino acids long. Trimming left V 3 bases short and J 1 base short, with 13 bases between. The CDR3, as DNA: TGTGCCAGCAGCGCGACGGGACGGACGAACACTGAAGCTTTCTTT. It encodes CASSATGRTNTEAFF.

V is TRBV5-5 and J is TRBJ2-1, with TRBD2 matching 7 bases. CDR1 is SGHKS and CDR2 is YYEKEE in the germline V gene (reference sequence). The CDR3 is made up of 14 amino acids. V was pared by 2 bases and J by 3 bases, with 2 bases of the junction left unmatched. CDR3 in DNA: TGTGCCAGCAGCTTAGGCGGGGGCTACAATGAGCAGTTCTTC. Translating it yields CASSLGGGYNEQFF.